This T cell receptor (beta chain) appears in the sequencing data of a study of graft-versus-host responses after intestinal transplantation. On the study more broadly: Uniformly, recipients were administered anti-thymocyte globulin induction with subsequent tacrolimus and steroids for two to three years.

With respect to this clone: Its specificity is unknown.

TCRdb's table, derived via immunoSEQ multiplex PCR, lists solely in-frame clones and lacks some. The table lists over 100,000 clones, 90% to 95% of them singletons. Germline V gives CDR1 MGHRA, CDR2 YSYEKL. The CDR3 is made up of 20 amino acids. The ends were cut back, 3 bases at V and 0 bases at J, with 26 bases in the middle. This clonotype originated in a human donor who was the organ donor for an intestinal transplant. Sequencing used unstimulated CD8+ T cells sorted from spleen or lymph node cells, obtained before transplant. The chain links TRBV4-1 to TRBJ2-5; D might be TRBD1 or TRBD2, each matching 5 bases. The CDR3 DNA is TGCGCCAGCAGCCAGCTAATATCGAGGGTGGGACCAATCAACCAAGAGACCCAGTACTTC. Translating it yields CASSQLISRVGPINQETQYF.